What follows are 5 T cell receptor beta chains derived from one specimen sequenced in a study of molecular identifiers for immune sequencing clone quantification. One entry per CDR3 protein, called by TCRdb with MiXCR from the PCR reads. The sample yields 490,000 or so distinct CDR3 sequences, about 25% seen once. Sequencing was carried out using naive CD8+ T cells from blood, with Jurkat cell RNA spiked in. Noted subset: FACS-sorted CD8+CD4-CCR7+CD45RA+ naive T cells. The receptors shown here come from a human donor in good health. Some libraries in this study had Jurkat cell RNA spiked in.

This clonotype was seen a few times. V and J are TRBV6-1 and TRBJ2-4; D could derive from TRBD1 or TRBD2 (5 bases each). Trimming took off 6 bases at V and 2 bases at J, with 14 bases between the two ends. Germline V CDR1 and CDR2: MNHNS, SASEGT. CDR3 size: 15 residues. The CDR3, as DNA: TGTGCCAGCAGCCCTTGGGGACGGACCAAAAACATTCAGTACTTC. It is translated as CASSPWGRTKNIQYF.

The chain has TRBV12-3 or TRBV12-4 and TRBJ2-3, with D hard to call. This CDR3 has 15 amino acids. V was clipped by 1 base and J by 2 bases, with 10 bases between them. The CDR3 nucleotides read TGTGCCAGCAGTTTAGAAGCCAAATACACAGATACGCAGTATTTT. Translating it yields CASSLEAKYTDTQYF.

This chain links TRBV28 with TRBJ2-2; tentatively, D is TRBD1 (5 bases). Germline-derived CDR1 and CDR2 are MDHEN and SYDVKM. The CDR3 has 15 amino acids. V was cut by 7 bases and J by 5 bases, with 17 bases left in between. The DNA of the CDR3 is TGTGCCAGCACCGTCCCAGGGCGCCGGACCGGGGAGCTGTTTTTT. Protein: CASTVPGRRTGELFF.

This clonotype showed up just once. Compared with germline, one end of the junction differs, possibly owing to a read error. The V call is TRBV6-6, the J call TRBJ2-7; no clear D. The CDR3 has 13 residues. Germline V gene sequence: CDR1 MNHNY, CDR2 SVGAGI (reference sequence). CDR3 DNA: TGTGCCAGCAGTTACTTGGGCGTATACGAGCAGCACTTC. It is translated as CASSYLGVYEQHF.

This chain connects TRBV20-1 to TRBJ2-3; D is undetermined. The ends were cut back, 2 bases at V and 2 bases at J, with 5 bases in the middle. The germline gives CDR1 DFQATT, CDR2 SNEGSKA (reference sequence). The CDR3 sequence is 12 residues long. CDR3 DNA sequence: TGCAGTGCTAGACAGACCACAGATACGCAGTATTTT. It specifies CSARQTTDTQYF.